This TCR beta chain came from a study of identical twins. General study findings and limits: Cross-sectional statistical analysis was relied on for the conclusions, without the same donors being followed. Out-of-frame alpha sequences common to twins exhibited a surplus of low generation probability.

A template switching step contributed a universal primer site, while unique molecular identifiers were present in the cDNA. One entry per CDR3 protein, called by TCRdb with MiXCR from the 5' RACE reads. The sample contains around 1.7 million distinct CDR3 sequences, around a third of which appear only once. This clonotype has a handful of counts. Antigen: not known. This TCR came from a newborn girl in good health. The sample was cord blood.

CDR3 in DNA: TGTGCCAGCAGATCCGCCGACAGGCCCATAATTAACGAGCAGTACTTC. Encoded protein: CASRSADRPIINEQYF. The chain joins TRBV27 to TRBJ2-7, with D maybe TRBD1 (6 bases). V was clipped by 6 bases and J by 5 bases, with 23 bases between them. The germline gives CDR1 MNHEY, CDR2 SMNVEV (reference sequence). This CDR3 spans 16 amino acids.